This TCR beta chain originates from a study of blood T cell repertoires in COVID-19. The overall study: Sites in the United States, Italy and Spain provided acute and convalescent COVID-19 samples.

V was shortened by 2 bases and J by 8 bases, with 22 bases between the two germline ends. The CDR3 is 16 residues long. Germline-derived CDR1 and CDR2 are SQVTM and ANQGSEA. Sequenced by immunoSEQ multiplex PCR; TCRdb stores in-frame clones only, minus some. The table lists around 19,000 clones, 75% to 85% of them singletons. The V call is TRBV29-1, the J call TRBJ2-1, with a possible D match to TRBD1 (6 bases). The sample comprised peripheral blood. The receptor comes from a man aged 80 or over with acute or convalescent COVID-19. The DNA of the CDR3 is TGCAGCGTTGAATCAGGGACAAGCCGCTTATGGGATGAGCAGTTCTTC. It translates to CSVESGTSRLWDEQFF.